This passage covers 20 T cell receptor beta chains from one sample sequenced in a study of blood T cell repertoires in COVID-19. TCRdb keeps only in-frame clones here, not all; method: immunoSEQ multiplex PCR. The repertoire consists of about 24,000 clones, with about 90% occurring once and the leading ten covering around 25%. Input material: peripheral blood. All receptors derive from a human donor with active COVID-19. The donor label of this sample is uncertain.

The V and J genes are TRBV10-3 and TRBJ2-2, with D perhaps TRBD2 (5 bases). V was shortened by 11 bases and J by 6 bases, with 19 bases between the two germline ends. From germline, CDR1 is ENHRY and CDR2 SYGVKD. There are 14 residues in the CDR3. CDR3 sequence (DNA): TGTGCCGTCTCTCCGACGGGAATCTCCGGGGAGCTGTTTTTT. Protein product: CAVSPTGISGELFF.

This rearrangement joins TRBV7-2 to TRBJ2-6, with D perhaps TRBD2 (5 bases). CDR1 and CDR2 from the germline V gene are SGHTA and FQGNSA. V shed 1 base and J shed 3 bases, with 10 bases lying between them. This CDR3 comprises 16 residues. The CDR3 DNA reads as TGTGCCAGCAGCTTAGGGCGGGCGGTTGGGGCCAACGTCCTGACTTTC. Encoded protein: CASSLGRAVGANVLTF. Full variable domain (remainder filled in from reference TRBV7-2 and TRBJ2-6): GAGVSQSPSNKVTEKGKDVELRCDPISGHTALYWYRQSLGQGLEFLIYFQGNSAPDKSGLPSDRFSAERTGGSVSTLTIQRTQQEDSAVYLCASSLGRAVGANVLTFGAGSRLTVL.

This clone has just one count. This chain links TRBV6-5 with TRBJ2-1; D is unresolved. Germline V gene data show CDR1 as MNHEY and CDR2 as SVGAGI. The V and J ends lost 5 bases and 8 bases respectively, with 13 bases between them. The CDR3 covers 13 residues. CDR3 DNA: TGTGCCAGCAGTAGCGCCGAACGCGATGAGCAGTTCTTC. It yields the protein CASSSAERDEQFF.

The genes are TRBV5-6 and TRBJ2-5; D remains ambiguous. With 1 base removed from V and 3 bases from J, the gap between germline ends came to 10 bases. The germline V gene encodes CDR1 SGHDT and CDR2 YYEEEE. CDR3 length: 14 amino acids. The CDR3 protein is CASSLFPPEETQYF. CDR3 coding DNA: TGTGCCAGCAGCTTGTTCCCCCCGGAAGAGACCCAGTACTTC.

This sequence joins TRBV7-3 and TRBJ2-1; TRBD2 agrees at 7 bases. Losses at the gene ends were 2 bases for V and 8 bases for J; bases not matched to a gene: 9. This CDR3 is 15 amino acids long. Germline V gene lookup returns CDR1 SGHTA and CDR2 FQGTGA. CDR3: CASSLWGGSRDEQFF. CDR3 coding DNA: TGTGCCAGCAGCTTATGGGGCGGGAGTCGAGATGAGCAGTTCTTC.

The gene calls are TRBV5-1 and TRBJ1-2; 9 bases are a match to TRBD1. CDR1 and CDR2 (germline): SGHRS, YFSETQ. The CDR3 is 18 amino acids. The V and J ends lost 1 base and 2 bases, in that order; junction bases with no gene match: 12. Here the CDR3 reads CASSLWDRALHSNYGYTF. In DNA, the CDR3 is TGCGCCAGCAGCTTGTGGGACAGGGCCTTACACTCAAACTATGGCTACACCTTC.

Written as DNA, the CDR3 is TGTGCCATCAGTGATAGCGGGACCTACGAGCAGTACTTC. This translates into CAISDSGTYEQYF. J is TRBJ2-7 and V is TRBV10-3; 8 bases are a match to TRBD2. V dropped 3 bases and J dropped 2; count of bases not matched to a gene: 0. Germline V gives CDR1 ENHRY, CDR2 SYGVKD. The CDR3 has 13 amino acids.

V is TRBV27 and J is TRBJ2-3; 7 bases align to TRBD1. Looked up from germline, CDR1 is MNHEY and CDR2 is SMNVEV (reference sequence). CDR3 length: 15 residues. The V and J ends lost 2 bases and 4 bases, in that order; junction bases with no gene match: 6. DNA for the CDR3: TGTGCCAGCAGTTTAAAAGGGGGCTCCCCAGATACGCAGTATTTT. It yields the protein CASSLKGGSPDTQYF.

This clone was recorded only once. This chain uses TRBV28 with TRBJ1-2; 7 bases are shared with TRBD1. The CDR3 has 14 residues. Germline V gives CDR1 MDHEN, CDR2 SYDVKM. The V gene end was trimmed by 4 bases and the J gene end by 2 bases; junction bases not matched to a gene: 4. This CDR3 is CASSSGQINYGYTF. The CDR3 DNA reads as TGTGCCAGCAGTTCGGGACAGATCAACTATGGCTACACCTTC.

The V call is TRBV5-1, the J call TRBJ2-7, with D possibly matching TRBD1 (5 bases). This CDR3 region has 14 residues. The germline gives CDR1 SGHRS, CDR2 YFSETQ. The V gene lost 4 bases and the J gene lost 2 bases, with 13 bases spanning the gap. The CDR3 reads CASSLSQGPYEQYF. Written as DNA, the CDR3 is TGCGCCAGCAGCCTCTCGCAGGGCCCCTACGAGCAGTACTTC. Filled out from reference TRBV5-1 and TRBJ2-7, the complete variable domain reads KAGVTQTPRYLIKTRGQQVTLSCSPISGHRSVSWYQQTPGQGLQFLFEYFSETQRNKGNFPGRFSGRQFSNSRSEMNVSTLELGDSALYLCASSLSQGPYEQYFGPGTRLTVT.

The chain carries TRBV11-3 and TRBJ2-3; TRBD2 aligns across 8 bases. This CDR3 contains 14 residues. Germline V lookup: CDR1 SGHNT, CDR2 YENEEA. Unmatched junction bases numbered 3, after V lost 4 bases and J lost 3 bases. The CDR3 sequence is CASSSGTSTDTQYF. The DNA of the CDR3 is TGTGCCAGCAGCTCCGGGACTAGTACAGATACGCAGTATTTT. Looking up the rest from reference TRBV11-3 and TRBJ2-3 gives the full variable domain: EAGVVQSPRYKIIEKKQPVAFWCNPISGHNTLYWYLQNLGQGPELLIRYENEEAVDDSQLPKDRFSAERLKGVDSTLKIQPAELGDSAVYLCASSSGTSTDTQYFGPGTRLTVL.

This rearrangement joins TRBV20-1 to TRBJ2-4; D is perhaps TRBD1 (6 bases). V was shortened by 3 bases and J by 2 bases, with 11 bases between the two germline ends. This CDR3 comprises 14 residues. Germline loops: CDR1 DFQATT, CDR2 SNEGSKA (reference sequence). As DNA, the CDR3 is TGCAGTGCTAGTCCCCAGGGGACCAAAAACATTCAGTACTTC. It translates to CSASPQGTKNIQYF.

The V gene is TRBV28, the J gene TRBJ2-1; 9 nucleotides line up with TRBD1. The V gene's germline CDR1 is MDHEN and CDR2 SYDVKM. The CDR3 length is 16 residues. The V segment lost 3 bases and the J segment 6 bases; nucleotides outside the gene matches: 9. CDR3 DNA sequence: TGTGCCAGCAGTTTCCGTCCGGGACAGGGCCCCAATGAGCAGTTCTTC. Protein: CASSFRPGQGPNEQFF.

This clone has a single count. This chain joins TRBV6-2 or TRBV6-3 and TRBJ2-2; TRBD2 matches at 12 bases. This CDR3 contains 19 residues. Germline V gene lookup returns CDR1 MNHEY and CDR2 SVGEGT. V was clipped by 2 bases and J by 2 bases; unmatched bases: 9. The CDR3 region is CASSYGRLAGGRNTGELFF. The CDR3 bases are TGTGCCAGCAGTTACGGTCGGCTAGCGGGAGGGCGCAACACCGGGGAGCTGTTTTTT.

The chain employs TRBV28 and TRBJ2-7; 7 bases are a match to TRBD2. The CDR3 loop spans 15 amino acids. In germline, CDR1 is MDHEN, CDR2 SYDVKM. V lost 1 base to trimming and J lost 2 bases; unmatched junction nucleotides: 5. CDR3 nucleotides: TGTGCCAGCAGTTTATCCGCTAGCGGCACCTACGAGCAGTACTTC. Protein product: CASSLSASGTYEQYF.

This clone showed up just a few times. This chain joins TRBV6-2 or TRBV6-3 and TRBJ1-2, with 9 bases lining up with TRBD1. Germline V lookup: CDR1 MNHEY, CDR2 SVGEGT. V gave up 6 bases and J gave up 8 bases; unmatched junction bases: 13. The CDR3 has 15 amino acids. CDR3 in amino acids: CASSRTGGAVQGYTF. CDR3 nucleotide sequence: TGTGCCAGCAGCCGTACAGGGGGCGCGGTGCAGGGCTACACCTTC.

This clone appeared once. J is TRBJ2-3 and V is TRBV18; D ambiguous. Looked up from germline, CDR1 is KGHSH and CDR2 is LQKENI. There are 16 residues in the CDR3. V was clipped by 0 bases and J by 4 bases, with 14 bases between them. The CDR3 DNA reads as TGTGCCAGCTCACCACCGGTCAGGCTTGATGCAGATACGCAGTATTTT. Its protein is CASSPPVRLDADTQYF.

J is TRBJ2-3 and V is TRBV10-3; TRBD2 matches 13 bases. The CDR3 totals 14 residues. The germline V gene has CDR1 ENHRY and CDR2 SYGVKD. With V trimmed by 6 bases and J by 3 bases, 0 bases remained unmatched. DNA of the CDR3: TGTGCCATCAGGGGACTAGCGGGAACAGATACGCAGTATTTT. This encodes CAIRGLAGTDTQYF.

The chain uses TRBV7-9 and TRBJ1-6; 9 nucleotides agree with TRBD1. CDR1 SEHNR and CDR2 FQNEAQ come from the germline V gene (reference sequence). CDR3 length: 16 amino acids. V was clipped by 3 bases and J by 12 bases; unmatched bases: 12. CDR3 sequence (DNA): TGTGCCAGCAGCTTGGCGACCGGGACAGGGACATTACCCCTCCACTTT. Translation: CASSLATGTGTLPLHF.

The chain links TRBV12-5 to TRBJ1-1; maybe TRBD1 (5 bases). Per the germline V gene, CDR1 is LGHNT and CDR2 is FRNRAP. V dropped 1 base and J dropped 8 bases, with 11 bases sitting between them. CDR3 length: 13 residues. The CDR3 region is CASGLDWGGEAFF. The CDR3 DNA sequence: TGTGCTAGTGGTTTGGATTGGGGCGGAGAAGCTTTCTTT.